Listed here are 28 T cell receptor beta chains from one sample, sequenced in a study of blood T cells in healthy people across ages. Then a second PCR, running roughly 7 to 12 cycles, was carried out with a sample-barcoded 5' primer and a J-beta primer mix. TCRdb recomputed calls from the 5' RACE reads with MiXCR, one row per CDR3 protein. The sample lists about 1.7 million distinct CDR3 sequences; 28% were seen once. Sequencing was performed on blood. The origin of the receptors is a woman aged 25 to 45 in good health.

Remarks on this clonotype: Given a much more abundant clone one base away, this may be a read error. The chain has TRBV28 and TRBJ2-7, with TRBD2 identical over 9 bases. Per the germline V gene, CDR1 is MDHEN and CDR2 is SYDVKM. The CDR3 length is 14 residues. CDR3 sequence: CVSSDSGSSYEQYF. CDR3 in DNA: TGTGTCAGCAGCGATAGCGGGAGCTCCTACGAGCAGTACTTC.

In this sample, this clonotype turned up a few times. The chain links TRBV7-9 to TRBJ2-6; no clear D. This CDR3 is built from 13 residues. The germline V gene encodes CDR1 SEHNR and CDR2 FQNEAQ (reference sequence). Trimming took off 1 base at V and 9 bases at J, with 7 bases between the two ends. The CDR3 spells CASSLDGFNVLTF. CDR3 nucleotide sequence: TGTGCCAGCAGCTTAGATGGCTTCAACGTCCTGACTTTC. Combining the CDR3 with reference TRBV7-9 and TRBJ2-6 gives the whole variable domain DTGVSQNPRHKITKRGQNVTFRCDPISEHNRLYWYRQTLGQGPEFLTYFQNEAQLEKSRLLSDRFSAERPKGSFSTLEIQRTEQGDSAMYLCASSLDGFNVLTFGAGSRLTVL.

This chain links TRBV20-1 with TRBJ2-7, with D unresolved. Germline CDR1 DFQATT, CDR2 SNEGSKA (reference sequence). Trimming left V 2 bases short and J 4 bases short, with 12 bases between. The CDR3 contains 13 residues. The CDR3 loop reads CSARFPLLYEQYF. The CDR3 bases are TGCAGTGCTAGATTCCCGCTCCTATACGAGCAGTACTTC.

This chain links TRBV3-1 with TRBJ2-4; D not resolved. Near its end, the DNA agrees better with TRBJ2-7, so the J call may be wrong. CDR1 is LGHDT and CDR2 is YNNKEL in the germline V gene (reference sequence). The CDR3 spans 13 residues. CDR3 nucleotide sequence: TGTGCCAGCAGCCAAGTGCCTGTCTACGAGCAGTACTTC. Encoded protein: CASSQVPVYEQYF.

V usage is TRBV7-2 and J usage is TRBJ2-1, with 9 nucleotides matching TRBD1. The CDR3 is made up of 16 amino acids. V dropped 5 bases and J dropped 3; count of bases not matched to a gene: 8. Germline CDR1 reads SGHTA; CDR2 reads FQGNSA. The CDR3 sequence: CASSTPGTGIYNEQFF. CDR3 DNA: TGTGCCAGCAGCACGCCTGGGACAGGGATCTACAATGAGCAGTTCTTC.

This clonotype appeared a few times. The chain joins TRBV12-3 or TRBV12-4 to TRBJ2-7; the match to TRBD1 covers 7 bases. V dropped 6 bases and J dropped 9; count of bases not matched to a gene: 14. The CDR3 sequence is 14 residues long. The CDR3 nucleotides are TGTGCCAGCAGACCAAGGGGGCAGGGAAGGGGGCAGTACTTC. This sequence encodes CASRPRGQGRGQYF.

This clonotype appeared a few times. The DNA for the CDR3 is TGCGCCAGCAGCCAAGACCAGGGAAGCTTGGGCTACACCTTC. This sequence encodes CASSQDQGSLGYTF. The chain is built from TRBV4-3 and TRBJ1-2; D is perhaps TRBD1 (5 bases). Germline values: CDR1 LGHNA, CDR2 YSLEER. The CDR3 has 14 amino acids. V dropped 0 bases and J dropped 8 bases, with 13 bases sitting between them.

This clonotype was detected only a few times. The chain carries TRBV12-3 or TRBV12-4 and TRBJ2-2; D not resolved. The CDR3 has 14 amino acids. V was shortened by 3 bases and J by 7 bases, with 12 bases between the two germline ends. CDR3: CASSFSVAGGELFF. The CDR3 DNA sequence: TGTGCCAGCAGTTTTTCCGTCGCTGGCGGGGAGCTGTTTTTT.

V and J are TRBV7-9 and TRBJ2-4; tentatively, D is TRBD1 (6 bases). The DNA end is a closer match to TRBJ2-7, so the J assignment may be wrong. The CDR3 extends over 15 amino acids. Germline V CDR1 and CDR2: SEHNR, FQNEAQ (reference sequence). The CDR3 DNA reads TGTGCCAGCAGCCACAGGGCTAGCAGCAACTACGAGCAGTACTTC. This codes for CASSHRASSNYEQYF.

This clonotype was seen many times. The chain couples TRBV3-1 to TRBJ2-5; TRBD1 aligns across 7 bases. J was trimmed by 2 bases and V by 3 bases; bases with no gene match: 9. The V gene's germline CDR1 is LGHDT and CDR2 YNNKEL (reference sequence). This CDR3 spans 16 amino acids. CDR3 sequence (DNA): TGTGCCAGCAGCCATTCCGGGACAGTGACACAAGAGACCCAGTACTTC. Protein sequence: CASSHSGTVTQETQYF.

The gene calls are TRBV7-2 and TRBJ2-1, with TRBD2 matching 13 bases. V gave up 2 bases and J gave up 7 bases; unmatched junction bases: 8. This CDR3 is 17 amino acids long. The germline gives CDR1 SGHTA, CDR2 FQGNSA. Here the CDR3 reads CASSLRRTSGGANEQFF. The CDR3 coding sequence is TGTGCCAGCAGCTTACGCCGAACTAGCGGGGGGGCAAATGAGCAGTTCTTC.

Regarding this clonotype: A clone one base away is much larger, so this may be a read error. V usage is TRBV4-2 and J usage is TRBJ2-5; D remains ambiguous. The J call may be incorrect, as the DNA end agrees better with TRBJ2-7. The CDR3 runs to 14 residues. The V gene's germline CDR1 is LGHNA and CDR2 YNFKEQ. CDR3 protein: CASSQDSFTSEQYF. The CDR3 DNA reads TGTGCCAGCAGCCAAGATAGTTTCACTTCCGAGCAGTACTTC.

The V and J genes are TRBV12-3 or TRBV12-4 and TRBJ1-1, with TRBD1 as a possible D gene (5 bases). The CDR3 is 13 amino acids. Between the trimmed V and J ends, which lost 3 bases and 7 bases, there was a span of 12 bases. The CDR3 DNA reads as TGTGCCAGCAGTTTGGGGGGATACGATGAAGCTTTCTTT. It encodes CASSLGGYDEAFF.

This clonotype was observed a few times. This rearrangement joins TRBV30 to TRBJ1-4; D gene unclear. Germline CDR1 and CDR2: GTSNPN and SVGIG (reference sequence). V shed 3 bases and J shed 8 bases, with 13 bases lying between them. The CDR3 length is 13 residues. This CDR3 is CAWSRKPSEKLFF. CDR3 bases: TGTGCCTGGAGCAGAAAACCCAGCGAAAAACTGTTTTTT.

This clonotype was observed at least ten times. This chain links TRBV7-6 with TRBJ2-7; possible D gene TRBD1, 6 bases. The CDR3 loop spans 15 amino acids. V lost 2 bases and J 4 bases, leaving 15 bases between the germline ends. Germline CDR1 is SGHVS and CDR2 is FNYEAQ. CDR3 nucleotide sequence: TGTGCCAGCAGCTTAACGTCCAGGGGCGGTTACGAGCAGTACTTC. Protein sequence: CASSLTSRGGYEQYF. Combining the CDR3 with reference TRBV7-6 and TRBJ2-7 gives the whole variable domain GAGVSQSPRYKVTKRGQDVALRCDPISGHVSLYWYRQALGQGPEFLTYFNYEAQQDKSGLPNDRFSAERPEGSISTLTIQRTEQRDSAMYRCASSLTSRGGYEQYFGPGTRLTVT.

Only a few counts were recorded for this clonotype. J is TRBJ2-1 and V is TRBV5-1; D is unclear. V lost 0 bases and J 5 bases, leaving 9 bases between the germline ends. This CDR3 contains 14 residues. Germline loops: CDR1 SGHRS, CDR2 YFSETQ. CDR3 sequence: CASSLAGYNNEQFF. CDR3 bases: TGCGCCAGCAGCTTGGCCGGCTACAACAATGAGCAGTTCTTC.

The chain links TRBV7-2 to TRBJ2-1; tentatively, D is TRBD2 (6 bases). Germline values: CDR1 SGHTA, CDR2 FQGNSA. This CDR3 has 14 residues. The V end was cut by 5 bases, the J end by 5 bases, with 13 bases between. The CDR3 DNA reads TGTGCCAGCAGCCCGTGGGCGGGGAACAATGAGCAGTTCTTC. Its translation is CASSPWAGNNEQFF.

This clonotype was counted between two and nine times. V usage is TRBV12-5 and J usage is TRBJ1-5; 7 positions match TRBD1. There are 18 residues in the CDR3. With 0 bases clipped from V and 2 bases from J, the junction kept 10 bases outside the gene matches. Per the germline V gene, CDR1 is LGHNT and CDR2 is FRNRAP. The CDR3 here is CASGLVSSPQGGNQPQHF. CDR3 nucleotides: TGTGCTAGTGGTTTGGTATCATCCCCTCAGGGGGGCAATCAGCCCCAGCATTTT.

This clonotype was found a few times. V usage is TRBV18 and J usage is TRBJ2-7, with TRBD2 identical over 14 bases. The V and J ends lost 3 bases and 4 bases, in that order; junction bases with no gene match: 2. The CDR3 extends over 15 amino acids. Germline V gene sequence: CDR1 KGHSH, CDR2 LQKENI. Written as DNA, the CDR3 is TGTGCCAGCTCACCGGGACTAGCGGGAGAATACGAGCAGTACTTC. It yields the protein CASSPGLAGEYEQYF.

This clonotype was recorded a few times. The chain carries TRBV12-3 or TRBV12-4 and TRBJ2-2, with 9 bases lining up with TRBD1. The CDR3 contains 15 residues. J was trimmed by 8 bases and V by 6 bases; bases with no gene match: 10. The CDR3 DNA is TGTGCCAGCAGGCTCCGGGACAGGGTATTGGGGGAGCTGTTTTTT. Residues: CASRLRDRVLGELFF.

The J gene is TRBJ1-1, the V gene TRBV6-5, with 7 bases lining up with TRBD1. With 0 bases clipped from V and 6 bases from J, the junction kept 7 bases outside the gene matches. This CDR3 comprises 15 residues. The germline V gene has CDR1 MNHEY and CDR2 SVGAGI. The DNA of the CDR3 is TGTGCCAGCAGTTACTCGAACAGGGGATACTCTGAAGCTTTCTTT. As protein: CASSYSNRGYSEAFF.

The V call is TRBV29-1, the J call TRBJ1-4, with 11 bases that match TRBD1. Germline V lookup: CDR1 SQVTM, CDR2 ANQGSEA. The CDR3 is made up of 15 amino acids. The ends lost 7 bases at V and 7 bases at J; junction bases unmatched: 11. CDR3 bases: TGCAGCGCGAACCTTAGGGACAGGGGGGCTGAAAAACTGTTTTTT. Protein sequence: CSANLRDRGAEKLFF.

Points on this clonotype: It may be a read error: a sequence one base away is much more abundant. The rearrangement links TRBV19 to TRBJ1-2, with a possible D match to TRBD1 (5 bases). Germline values: CDR1 LNHDA, CDR2 SQIVND (reference sequence). This CDR3 has 13 amino acids. With 6 bases removed from V and 2 bases from J, the gap between germline ends came to 10 bases. The CDR3 DNA reads as TGTGCCAGTAGGATGGGACGGAACTATGGCTACACCTTC. As protein: CASRMGRNYGYTF.

This clonotype has only a few counts. This chain uses TRBV15 with TRBJ2-7, with 10 bases that match TRBD1. The trim removed 6 bases at V and 6 bases at J, leaving 11 bases unmatched. The CDR3 is made up of 15 amino acids. Germline assignment: CDR1 LNHNV and CDR2 YYDKDF (reference sequence). Here the CDR3 DNA reads TGTGCCACCAGGAAGGGACAGGGGCAAGGACGCGAGCAGTACTTC. Residues: CATRKGQGQGREQYF.

This chain uses TRBV12-3 or TRBV12-4 with TRBJ2-3; no clear D. The CDR3 loop spans 16 amino acids. V was pared by 6 bases and J by 1 base, with 17 bases between. The CDR3 nucleotides are TGTGCCAGCAGGGTGGGCTTCAGCCCTGGCACAGATACGCAGTATTTT. Its translation: CASRVGFSPGTDTQYF.

As regards this clonotype: A read error may explain this, as a much larger clone is one base away. The chain carries TRBV29-1 and TRBJ2-1; 9 bases fit TRBD1. CDR1 is SQVTM, CDR2 ANQGSEA, per germline. This CDR3 region has 13 residues. CDR3 sequence reads: CSVTGGINKEQCF. The DNA for the CDR3 is TGCAGCGTCACAGGGGGCATCAACAAAGAGCAGTGCTTC.

This clonotype was observed a handful of times. This may stem from a read error, because a much larger clone lies one nucleotide away. V is TRBV29-1 and J is TRBJ2-1; D perhaps matches TRBD2 (6 bases). Germline V gene sequence: CDR1 SQVTM, CDR2 ANQGSEA. The V end lost 7 bases, the J end lost 13 bases, and 20 bases lay between the germline ends. This CDR3 is 12 amino acids long. The CDR3 sequence is CSALGLPETQFF. For the CDR3, the DNA is TGCAGCGCCCTGGGACTGCCGGAGACCCAGTTCTTC.

This clonotype showed up just a few times. Possible read error: a much larger clone is one base away. The V gene is TRBV12-3 or TRBV12-4, the J gene TRBJ2-6, with D possibly TRBD1 on 5 matching bases. The CDR3 sequence is 18 residues long. The CDR3 sequence: CASSLAPWALAGANVPTF. CDR3 DNA sequence: TGTGCCAGCAGTTTAGCCCCTTGGGCATTAGCTGGGGCCAACGTCCCGACTTTC.